The rows below give T cell receptor beta chains drawn from one sample of a study of shared clonotypes between healthy human individuals. Clones were read by immunoSEQ multiplex PCR, and TCRdb kept only the in-frame ones, dropping some. The sample gives around 2,000,000 clones, 85% to 95% of which show up once; 0.1% to 0.15% is in the top ten. Source material: naive CD4+ T cells sorted from blood. These receptors originate from a man aged 18 to 30 in good health. The CDR3 runs from the conserved cysteine through the conserved F or W. The D gene is left open where the match is weak. The size field is filled for only some rows; it gives once, few, many or a size class.

D: TRBD1; J: TRBJ1-2; V: TRBV5-6; size: -; CDR3: CASSLWGTVFNYGYTF; DNA: TGTGCCAGCAGCTTGTGGGGGACAGTCTTTAACTATGGCTACACCTTC
D: -; J: TRBJ2-5; V: TRBV19; size: -; CDR3: CASSLVGPVRPAQYF; DNA: TGTGCCAGTAGTCTAGTGGGGCCGGTCCGACCGGCCCAGTACTTC
D: TRBD2; J: TRBJ2-7; V: TRBV29-1; size: -; CDR3: CSVNGRLYDEQYF; DNA: TGCAGCGTTAACGGGAGGCTGTATGACGAGCAGTACTTC
D: TRBD1; J: TRBJ2-5; V: TRBV9; size: -; CDR3: CASSSQGVETQYF; DNA: TGTGCCAGCAGTTCACAGGGGGTAGAGACCCAGTACTTC
D: -; J: TRBJ2-2; V: TRBV4-3; size: -; CDR3: CASSQEPMTLGELFF; DNA: TGCGCCAGCAGCCAAGAACCCATGACTTTGGGGGAGCTGTTTTTT
D: -; J: TRBJ2-5; V: TRBV5-6; size: once; CDR3: CASSGTGEGETQYF; DNA: TGTGCCAGCAGCGGAACAGGGGAGGGCGAGACCCAGTACTTC
D: -; J: TRBJ1-3; V: TRBV15; size: -; CDR3: CATSRQGPGNTIYF; DNA: TGTGCCACCAGCAGACAGGGACCTGGAAACACCATATATTTT
D: TRBD2; J: TRBJ2-1; V: TRBV7-2; size: -; CDR3: CASSRTSGGHGEQFF; DNA: TGTGCCAGCAGTCGGACTAGCGGAGGGCACGGGGAGCAGTTCTTC
D: -; J: TRBJ2-7; V: TRBV6-1; size: -; CDR3: CASSDRAIFYEQYF; DNA: TGTGCCAGCAGTGACAGGGCCATCTTTTACGAGCAGTACTTC
D: -; J: TRBJ1-5; V: TRBV11-2; size: -; CDR3: CASKRDGEDQPQHF; DNA: TGTGCCAGCAAGCGGGACGGGGAAGATCAGCCCCAGCATTTT
D: TRBD2; J: TRBJ2-3; V: TRBV7-8; size: -; CDR3: CASSQRPSGGPTDTQYF; DNA: TGTGCCAGCAGCCAAAGGCCTAGCGGGGGCCCCACAGATACGCAGTATTTT
D: TRBD1; J: TRBJ2-7; V: TRBV7-2; size: few; CDR3: CASSYSQGAPPYF; DNA: TGTGCCAGCAGCTATTCACAGGGGGCCCCCCCGTACTTC
D: -; J: TRBJ1-6; V: TRBV10-2; size: -; CDR3: CASNYQQDSPLHF; DNA: TGCGCCAGCAACTACCAACAAGATTCACCCCTCCACTTT
D: TRBD2; J: TRBJ2-1; V: TRBV5-1; size: -; CDR3: CASRGEGYNEQFF; DNA: TGCGCCAGCAGAGGGGAGGGCTACAATGAGCAGTTCTTC
D: -; J: TRBJ1-5; V: TRBV6-4; size: -; CDR3: CASSVGGGQPQHF; DNA: TGTGCCAGCAGTGTCGGGGGCGGGCAGCCCCAGCATTTT
D: -; J: TRBJ2-4; V: TRBV18; size: many; CDR3: CASSPPTGLAKNIQYF; DNA: TGTGCCAGCTCACCACCGACAGGACTAGCCAAAAACATTCAGTACTTC
D: TRBD2; J: TRBJ2-5; V: TRBV5-1; size: -; CDR3: CASSLATSGRETQYF; DNA: TGCGCCAGCAGCTTGGCCACTAGCGGGAGAGAGACCCAGTACTTC
D: -; J: TRBJ1-5; V: TRBV5-4; size: -; CDR3: CASSLAPTADQPQHF; DNA: TGTGCCAGCAGCTTGGCGCCGACAGCGGATCAGCCCCAGCATTTT
D: -; J: TRBJ2-2; V: TRBV7-3; size: -; CDR3: CASSPFPLNTGELFF; DNA: TGTGCCAGCAGCCCCTTCCCCTTAAACACCGGGGAGCTGTTTTTT
D: -; J: TRBJ2-6; V: TRBV28; size: -; CDR3: CASSFPGGGANVLTF; DNA: TGTGCCAGCAGTTTCCCTGGGGGCGGGGCCAACGTCCTGACTTTC